The clone carrying this TCR beta chain was counted only a few times. As yet, its antigen is unknown. Genomic DNA for TCR beta libraries, around 2 micrograms, came from cryopreserved PBMCs. This specimen comes from a study of cytotoxic CD8 clonotypes in ibrutinib-treated CLL. Study findings and constraints: Progressing patients had sampling times that differed from those of sustained-remission patients.

Here immunoSEQ multiplex PCR was the method, and the copy in TCRdb shows in-frame clones only, minus some. This table holds hundreds of thousands of clones, 70% found once. From germline, CDR1 is SNHLY and CDR2 FYNNEI. Trimming removed 7 bases at V and 8 bases at J, with 15 bases between. This CDR3 comprises 14 residues. Specimen: PBMCs, collected after 12 months of ibrutinib treatment. The sequence was collected from a human donor with chronic lymphocytic leukemia. The chain is built from TRBV2 and TRBJ1-6; perhaps TRBD1 as D (6 bases). This CDR3 reads CASKGGRVDSPLHF. The CDR3 bases are TGTGCCAGCAAGGGGGGCAGGGTGGATTCACCCCTCCACTTT.